The entry below describes one TCR beta chain. Seattle's enrolled individuals joined amid active infection and were then monitored longitudinally. The V segment lost 6 bases and the J segment 4 bases; nucleotides outside the gene matches: 12. The length of the CDR3 is 16 residues. From germline, CDR1 is MDHEN and CDR2 SYDVKM. The data are from a study of blood T cell repertoires in COVID-19. About the study: There were acute and convalescent COVID-19 samples, and they came from the United States, Italy and Spain. PBMCs, B-cell-depleted T cells, or T cells were the source of the cDNA or gDNA that made up the material.

Sequencing used immunoSEQ multiplex PCR; TCRdb keeps in-frame clones, though not all of them. The sample holds roughly 200,000 clones; 88% are singletons and the top ten take 15% to 20%. The chain recombines TRBV28 with TRBJ1-2; 9 bases map to TRBD1. The sequenced sample was peripheral blood. This receptor was obtained from a man in his fifties or sixties with COVID-19, enrolled during active disease. The CDR3 nucleotides are TGTGCCAGCAGCTCCCTAGGACAGGGGCGATTCTATGGCTACACCTTC. This codes for CASSSLGQGRFYGYTF.